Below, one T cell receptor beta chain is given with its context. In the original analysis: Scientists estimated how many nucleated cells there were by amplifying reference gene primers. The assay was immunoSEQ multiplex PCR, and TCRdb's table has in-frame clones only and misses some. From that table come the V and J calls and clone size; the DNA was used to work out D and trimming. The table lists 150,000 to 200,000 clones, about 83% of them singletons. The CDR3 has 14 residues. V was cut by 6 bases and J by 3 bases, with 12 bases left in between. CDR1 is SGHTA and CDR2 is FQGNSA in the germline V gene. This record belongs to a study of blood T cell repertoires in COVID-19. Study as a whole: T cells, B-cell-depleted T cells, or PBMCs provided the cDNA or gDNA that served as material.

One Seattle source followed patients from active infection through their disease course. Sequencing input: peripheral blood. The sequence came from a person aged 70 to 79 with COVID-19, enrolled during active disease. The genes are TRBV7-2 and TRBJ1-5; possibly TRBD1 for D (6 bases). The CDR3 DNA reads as TGTGCCAGCAGAACGACAGGTATCAATCAGCCCCAGCATTTT. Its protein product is CASRTTGINQPQHF.